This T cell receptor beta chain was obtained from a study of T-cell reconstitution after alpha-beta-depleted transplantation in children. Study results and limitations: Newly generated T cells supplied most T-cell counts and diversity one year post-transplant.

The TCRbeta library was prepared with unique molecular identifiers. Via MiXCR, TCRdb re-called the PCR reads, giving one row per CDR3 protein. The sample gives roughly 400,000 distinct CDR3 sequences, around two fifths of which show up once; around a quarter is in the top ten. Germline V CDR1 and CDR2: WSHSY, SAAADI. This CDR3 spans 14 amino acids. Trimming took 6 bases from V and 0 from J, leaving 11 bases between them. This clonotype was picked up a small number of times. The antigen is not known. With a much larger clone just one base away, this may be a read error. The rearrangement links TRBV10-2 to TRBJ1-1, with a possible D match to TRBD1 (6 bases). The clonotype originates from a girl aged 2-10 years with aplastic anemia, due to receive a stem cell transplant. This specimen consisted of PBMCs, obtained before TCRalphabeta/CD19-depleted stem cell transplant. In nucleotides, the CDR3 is TGCGCCAGCAGGACGGGACAATTGAACACTGAAGCTTTCTTT. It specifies CASRTGQLNTEAFF.